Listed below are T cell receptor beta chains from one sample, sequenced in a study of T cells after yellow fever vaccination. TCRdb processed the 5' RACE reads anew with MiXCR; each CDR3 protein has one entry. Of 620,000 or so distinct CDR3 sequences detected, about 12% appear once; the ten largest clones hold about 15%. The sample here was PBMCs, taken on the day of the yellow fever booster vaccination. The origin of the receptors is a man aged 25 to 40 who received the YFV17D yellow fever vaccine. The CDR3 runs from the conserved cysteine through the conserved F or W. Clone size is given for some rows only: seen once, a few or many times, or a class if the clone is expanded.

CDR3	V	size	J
CASSVGQQNPQYF	TRBV9	few	TRBJ2-7
CSVEGGQGVEKLFF	TRBV29-1	NA	TRBJ1-4
CSARRTSGRAPDTQYF	TRBV20-1	few	TRBJ2-3
CASSILGGPYNEQFF	TRBV19	NA	TRBJ2-1
CATSRPPGRRGYGEQFF	TRBV15	few	TRBJ2-1
CASSPEGVYGDTQYF	TRBV5-1	few	TRBJ2-3
CASSKVRGNTDTQYF	TRBV7-2	few	TRBJ2-3
CASAIPPRAITYEQYF	TRBV28	NA	TRBJ2-7
CASSLSRGGDTQYF	TRBV7-2	many	TRBJ2-3
CAISESTARDEKLFF	TRBV10-3	NA	TRBJ1-4
CASSAGTGEMNGYTF	TRBV7-9	NA	TRBJ1-2
CSALRAVPGGNSYEQYF	TRBV20-1	NA	TRBJ2-7
CASIPGLAGAISDEQYF	TRBV6-1	NA	TRBJ2-7
CASSHRGTHQPQHF	TRBV12-3/TRBV12-4	NA	TRBJ1-5
CASSSGRAGEQFF	TRBV19	many	TRBJ2-1
CASSPGQWGGYEQYF	TRBV4-3	few	TRBJ2-7
CASSARTGVSIGEQFF	TRBV5-8	NA	TRBJ2-1
CSASTLPGNTIYF	TRBV20-1	few	TRBJ1-3
CASSYSSRGAAYEQYF	TRBV6-5	NA	TRBJ2-7
CASSSRDDEQFF	TRBV7-9	NA	TRBJ2-1
CASSLARQRVSFF	TRBV7-2	few	TRBJ2-1
CATSDRAGGPDTQYF	TRBV24-1	few	TRBJ2-3
CASSSNPSGIQPNTQYF	TRBV7-3	many	TRBJ2-3
CASTIAEPSTDTQYF	TRBV5-1	few	TRBJ2-3
CASSLALVAGANEQFF	TRBV7-9	NA	TRBJ2-1
CATAGSGRVGTQYF	TRBV6-1	NA	TRBJ2-5
CASRLPGMGETQYF	TRBV5-5	NA	TRBJ2-5
CASSQTRGRDTQYF	TRBV7-3	NA	TRBJ2-3
CASSPLGQGLLFF	TRBV9	NA	TRBJ2-1
CASSQDVARTDTQYF	TRBV4-3	NA	TRBJ2-3
CASSQGELRRTTGEQYF	TRBV3-1	few	TRBJ2-7
CASRGLAGGSYEQYF	TRBV19	few	TRBJ2-7
CASSLDSGSYEQYF	TRBV5-5	NA	TRBJ2-7
CSASLGHEQFF	TRBV20-1	few	TRBJ2-1
CATSRVNSGSDTQYF	TRBV15	NA	TRBJ2-3
CASRFGQEGTQYF	TRBV7-9	NA	TRBJ2-5
CASSLAVSRANTGELFF	TRBV5-1	few	TRBJ2-2
CASSRDSSDSEQYF	TRBV10-1	few	TRBJ2-7
CATSTGHSGRFRETQYF	TRBV15	NA	TRBJ2-5
CASRIPSGNYNEQFF	TRBV7-2	few	TRBJ2-1
CASTSSGIFSGELFF	TRBV6-5	few	TRBJ2-2
CASSIRIGRNEQFF	TRBV19	NA	TRBJ2-1
CASSPRDSGANVLTF	TRBV5-1	many	TRBJ2-6
CASRAGATAGELFF	TRBV5-1	few	TRBJ2-2
CSASPRSSYNEQFF	TRBV20-1	NA	TRBJ2-1
CASSPLGHREAFF	TRBV7-2	NA	TRBJ1-1
CASSLFAGSDYEQYF	TRBV7-2	few	TRBJ2-7
CASSTGLAAGETQYF	TRBV5-5	many	TRBJ2-5
CASSLGARTSGTDTQYF	TRBV12-3/TRBV12-4	NA	TRBJ2-3
CASSLGTGTTYEQYF	TRBV7-6	few	TRBJ2-7
CASSQDPLPKGDEQFF	TRBV4-3	few	TRBJ2-1
CSVAWGGTEAFF	TRBV29-1	NA	TRBJ1-1
CASSLRPAGEVGDTQYF	TRBV5-1	NA	TRBJ2-3
CASIKTSTGWAEAFF	TRBV6-1	NA	TRBJ1-1
CASSSFGRNYEQYF	TRBV7-2	few	TRBJ2-7
CASSQVSGSSGDNEQFF	TRBV4-3	NA	TRBJ2-1
CASSQELSPGVEQFF	TRBV4-3	many	TRBJ2-1